The entry that follows covers one T cell receptor beta chain sequence. Its antigen remains unidentified. Sequenced by immunoSEQ multiplex PCR; TCRdb stores in-frame clones only, minus some. The data hold millions of clones, with under 95% observed a single time. Naive CD8 populations comprised CD45RO-negative cells positively selected for CCR7, excluding terminally differentiated effector memory CD45RA+ cells. Per germline, CDR1 SNHLY and CDR2 FYNNEI. J was trimmed by 4 bases and V by 1 base; bases with no gene match: 8. The CDR3 loop spans 16 amino acids. The data were taken from a study of shared clonotypes between healthy human individuals. Overall study results and limits: Researchers sampled blood only, noting tissue repertoires likely differ.

The chain combines TRBV2 with TRBJ2-3; 7 nucleotides agree with TRBD2. The receptor was isolated from a young man in good health. Some clones in this sample may be carry-over from other donors' samples. The specimen sequenced was naive CD8+ T cells from PBMCs. CDR3 DNA: TGTGCCAGCAGTGAAGAGGCGGGAGAGGGGCCAGATACGCAGTATTTT. Translation: CASSEEAGEGPDTQYF.